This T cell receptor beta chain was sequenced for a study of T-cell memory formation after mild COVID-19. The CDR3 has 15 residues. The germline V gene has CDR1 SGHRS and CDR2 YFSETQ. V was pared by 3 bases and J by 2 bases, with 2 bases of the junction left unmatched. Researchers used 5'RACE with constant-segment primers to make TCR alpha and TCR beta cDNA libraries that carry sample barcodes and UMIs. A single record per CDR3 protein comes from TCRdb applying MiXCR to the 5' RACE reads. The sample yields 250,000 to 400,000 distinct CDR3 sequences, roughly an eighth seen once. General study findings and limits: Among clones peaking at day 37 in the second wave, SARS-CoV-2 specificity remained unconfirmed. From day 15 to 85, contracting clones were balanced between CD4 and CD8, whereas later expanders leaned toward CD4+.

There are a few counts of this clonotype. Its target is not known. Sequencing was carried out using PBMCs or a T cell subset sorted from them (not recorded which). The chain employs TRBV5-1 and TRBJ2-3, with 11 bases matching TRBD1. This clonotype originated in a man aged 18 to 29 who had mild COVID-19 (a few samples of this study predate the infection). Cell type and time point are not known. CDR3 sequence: CASSYGQGATDTQYF. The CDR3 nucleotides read TGCGCCAGCAGCTACGGACAGGGGGCCACAGATACGCAGTATTTT.